The 26 T cell receptor beta chains in this list originate from one sample, sequenced in a study of molecular identifiers for immune sequencing clone quantification. MiXCR, run by TCRdb on the PCR reads, gives a single entry per CDR3 protein. The sample holds around 480,000 distinct CDR3 sequences; around 25% are singletons and the top ten take around 0.78%. Sequenced sample: naive CD8+ T cells from blood, with Jurkat cell RNA spiked in. Subset noted: FACS-sorted CD8+CD4-CCR7+CD45RA+ naive T cells. Every receptor here comes from a human donor in good health. Some libraries in this study had Jurkat cell RNA spiked in.

This clonotype turned up a few times. The chain recombines TRBV4-3 with TRBJ2-5, with 7 bases matching TRBD1. The CDR3 totals 15 residues. The germline V gene has CDR1 LGHNA and CDR2 YSLEER. The trim removed 6 bases at V and 5 bases at J, leaving 12 bases unmatched. The CDR3 reads CASSLRDSTGETQYF. The CDR3 DNA follows: TGCGCCAGCAGTCTCCGGGACAGTACTGGGGAGACCCAGTACTTC.

This clonotype was seen more than once but under ten times. No conserved phenylalanine or tryptophan ends this CDR3, so it is likely a read error. This chain connects TRBV19 to TRBJ1-5; D might be TRBD1 (5 bases). Germline CDR1 and CDR2: LNHDA and SQIVND (reference sequence). V shed 3 bases and J shed 0 bases, with 12 bases lying between them. The CDR3 is made up of 16 amino acids. CDR3 nucleotide sequence: TGTGCCAGTAGTATGGAAGGGACTTATAGCAATCAGCCCCAGCATCTT. Its protein is CASSMEGTYSNQPQHL.

This clonotype was seen a few times. V gene TRBV7-9 combines with J gene TRBJ2-5; 7 nucleotides match TRBD1. The germline gives CDR1 SEHNR, CDR2 FQNEAQ (reference sequence). The CDR3 runs to 15 residues. Trimming at V came to 3 bases and at J to 1 base, leaving 5 bases not matched to a gene. The DNA for the CDR3 is TGTGCCAGCAGCTTCCCGGGACAGAGCCAAGAGACCCAGTACTTC. Translation: CASSFPGQSQETQYF.

The V call is TRBV19, the J call TRBJ2-3; the match to TRBD2 covers 10 bases. The CDR3 sequence is 15 residues long. Germline assignment: CDR1 LNHDA and CDR2 SQIVND (reference sequence). V trimming: 6 bases; J trimming: 2 bases; junction bases outside the gene matches: 5. As DNA, the CDR3 is TGTGCCAGTAGCCCTAGCGGGGGCTTCACAGATACGCAGTATTTT. Its protein product is CASSPSGGFTDTQYF.

The chain is built from TRBV5-6 and TRBJ1-5; D uncertain. Germline V gene data show CDR1 as SGHDT and CDR2 as YYEEEE. CDR3 size: 14 residues. V dropped 2 bases and J dropped 9 bases, with 15 bases sitting between them. Written as DNA, the CDR3 is TGTGCCAGCAGCTTATTCTATCCCGCTGGGCCCCAGCATTTT. It is translated as CASSLFYPAGPQHF.

On this clonotype: A read error may produce the germline difference seen at one junction end. The chain uses TRBV28 and TRBJ1-1; D is perhaps TRBD1 (5 bases). The CDR3 runs 12 residues. Germline CDR1 MDHEN, CDR2 SYDVKM. The CDR3 nucleotides read TGTGCCAGCAGTCAGGGAGGGACTGAAACTTTCTTT. This encodes CASSQGGTETFF.

As for this clonotype: Compared with germline, one end of the junction differs, possibly owing to a read error. The chain couples TRBV3-1 to TRBJ1-6, with TRBD1 identical over 9 bases. There are 19 residues in the CDR3. The germline V gene has CDR1 LGHDT and CDR2 YNNKEL (reference sequence). Here the CDR3 DNA reads TGTGCCAGCACCCAAAACGTACCCGTACAGGGGGCATATAATTCACCCCTCCACTTT. This sequence encodes CASTQNVPVQGAYNSPLHF.

This clonotype was recorded at least ten times. The chain links TRBV14 to TRBJ2-6; D uncertain. Trimming took 4 bases from V and 1 from J, leaving 17 bases between them. The germline V gene has CDR1 SGHDN and CDR2 FVKESK. The CDR3 is 18 residues long. The CDR3 coding sequence is TGTGCCAGCAGCCTCCTAGACGTCAGATATTCTGGGGCCAACGTCCTGACTTTC. Translation gives CASSLLDVRYSGANVLTF. Combining the CDR3 with reference TRBV14 and TRBJ2-6 gives the whole variable domain EAGVTQFPSHSVIEKGQTVTLRCDPISGHDNLYWYRRVMGKEIKFLLHFVKESKQDESGMPNNRFLAERTGGTYSTLKVQPAELEDSGVYFCASSLLDVRYSGANVLTFGAGSRLTVL.

The table lists this clonotype with a few counts. V gene TRBV10-3 combines with J gene TRBJ2-2; 8 bases are shared with TRBD1. With 3 bases clipped from V and 4 bases from J, the junction kept 7 bases outside the gene matches. Germline V gives CDR1 ENHRY, CDR2 SYGVKD. This CDR3 spans 16 amino acids. CDR3 in amino acids: CAISDPTGDGTGELFF. As DNA, the CDR3 is TGTGCCATCAGTGATCCGACAGGGGACGGCACCGGGGAGCTGTTTTTT.

This clonotype was observed many times. V and J are TRBV9 and TRBJ2-4, with D maybe TRBD1 (5 bases). The CDR3 sequence is 15 residues long. In germline, CDR1 is SGDLS, CDR2 YYNGEE. V was pared by 0 bases and J by 5 bases, with 12 bases between. The CDR3: CASSVATGNQNIQYF. The CDR3 nucleotides are TGTGCCAGCAGCGTAGCTACAGGCAACCAAAACATTCAGTACTTC. Complete variable domain (other parts from reference TRBV9 and TRBJ2-4): DSGVTQTPKHLITATGQRVTLRCSPRSGDLSVYWYQQSLDQGLQFLIQYYNGEERAKGNILERFSAQQFPDLHSELNLSSLELGDSALYFCASSVATGNQNIQYFGAGTRLSVL.

This rearrangement joins TRBV20-1 to TRBJ2-1, with a weak D call TRBD2 (6 bases). The CDR3 extends over 19 amino acids. Trimming took 3 bases from V and 1 from J, leaving 25 bases between them. Germline V lookup: CDR1 DFQATT, CDR2 SNEGSKA (reference sequence). This CDR3 reads CSASMASAGGSRSYNEQFF. In DNA, the CDR3 is TGCAGTGCTAGTATGGCTTCAGCGGGCGGTTCAAGGTCCTACAATGAGCAGTTCTTC.

Many counts were recorded for this clonotype. The rearrangement joins TRBV5-5 to TRBJ2-3, with 11 bases that match TRBD2. The J segment lost 5 bases and the V segment lost 2 bases, leaving 22 bases of the junction unmatched. The CDR3 has 21 amino acids. Germline V gene lookup returns CDR1 SGHKS and CDR2 YYEKEE (reference sequence). CDR3 loop: CASSFSSVYVLAGDGVDTQYF. The CDR3 nucleotides read TGTGCCAGCAGCTTCTCATCAGTTTATGTACTAGCGGGAGATGGAGTAGATACGCAGTATTTT.

For this clonotype: This could be a read error, since a much larger clone is one nucleotide away. The chain couples TRBV6-2 or TRBV6-3 to TRBJ2-5; D uncertain. CDR1 is MNHEY and CDR2 is SVGEGT in the germline V gene. With 2 bases removed from V and 0 bases from J, the gap between germline ends came to 13 bases. The CDR3 covers 16 residues. The CDR3 DNA reads as TGTGCCAGCAGTTACCCCGGTCCACGGTACCAAGAGACCCAGTACTTC. Its translation: CASSYPGPRYQETQYF.

The genes are TRBV12-3 or TRBV12-4 and TRBJ2-3; TRBD2 matches 15 bases. This CDR3 has 19 residues. Losses at the gene ends were 4 bases for V and 0 bases for J; bases not matched to a gene: 8. CDR3 bases: TGTGCCAGCAGTTATCCGGGACTAGCGGGGGGTTCTAGCACAGATACGCAGTATTTT. It codes for CASSYPGLAGGSSTDTQYF.

Details on this clonotype: One end of the junction varies from germline; a read error may be responsible. The chain couples TRBV29-1 to TRBJ2-7; the D call may be TRBD1 or TRBD2 (5 bases each). Germline CDR1 reads SQVTM; CDR2 reads ANQGSEA. The CDR3 length is 15 residues. CDR3 sequence: CSVEVPGTVSHEQYF. The CDR3 nucleotides are TGCAGCGTTGAAGTTCCCGGGACGGTCTCCCACGAGCAGTACTTC.

The genes are TRBV24-1 and TRBJ2-1; D not certain. The CDR3 has 13 residues. The V end lost 4 bases, the J end lost 5 bases, and 8 bases lay between the germline ends. CDR1 and CDR2 (germline): KGHDR, SFDVKD. The CDR3 reads CATSEAHNNEQFF. As DNA, the CDR3 is TGTGCCACCAGTGAGGCCCATAACAATGAGCAGTTCTTC.

Concerning this clonotype itself: A much larger clonotype is one base distant, so this may be a read error. This chain uses TRBV6-2 or TRBV6-3 with TRBJ2-3; tentative D call: TRBD2 (5 bases). Germline values: CDR1 MNHEY, CDR2 SVGEGT. This CDR3 has 15 amino acids. V was clipped by 7 bases and J by 0 bases, with 14 bases between them. CDR3: CASTPGYHSTDTQYF. Written as DNA, the CDR3 is TGTGCCAGCACCCCGGGGTACCATAGCACAGATACGCAGTATTTT.

A note on this clonotype: Because it lacks the conserved phenylalanine or tryptophan at the end, this CDR3 is likely a read error. The J gene is TRBJ1-1, the V gene TRBV27, with TRBD1 identical over 7 bases. V lost 6 bases and J lost 0; bases outside the gene matches: 10. The CDR3 contains 16 residues. Germline values: CDR1 MNHEY, CDR2 SMNVEV (reference sequence). This CDR3 reads CASREVQGFVNTEAFV. CDR3 DNA sequence: TGTGCCAGCAGGGAGGTACAGGGGTTTGTGAACACTGAAGCTTTCGTT.

This clonotype was seen only a few times. The chain combines TRBV7-9 with TRBJ1-5; a weak D match, TRBD1 (5 bases). The ends were cut back, 1 base at V and 5 bases at J, with 9 bases in the middle. CDR1 is SEHNR and CDR2 is FQNEAQ in the germline V gene (reference sequence). The CDR3 sequence is 14 residues long. DNA of the CDR3: TGTGCCAGCAGCTTAGGTTTAGGGGATCAGCCCCAGCATTTT. The encoded protein is CASSLGLGDQPQHF.

The chain couples TRBV4-1 to TRBJ1-4; D gene uncertain. CDR1 and CDR2 (germline): MGHRA, YSYEKL. V was trimmed by 4 bases and J by 8 bases, leaving 11 bases between them. This CDR3 contains 13 residues. The CDR3 reads CASSLVGSEKLFF. CDR3 in DNA: TGCGCCAGCAGCCTTGTCGGCTCCGAAAAACTGTTTTTT.

The sample holds one count of this clonotype. This may arise from a read error, as a much more abundant clone is one base away. This chain connects TRBV4-3 to TRBJ2-4; D uncertain. Between the trimmed V and J ends, which lost 0 bases and 6 bases, there was a span of 15 bases. CDR3 length equals 16 residues. Germline V gene sequence: CDR1 LGHNA, CDR2 YSLEER. The CDR3 bases are TGCGCCAGCAGCCAAGATTTTATAGCTAGAAGAAACATTCAGTACTTC. Translating gives CASSQDFIARRNIQYF.

This chain uses TRBV4-3 with TRBJ2-1, with a weak D call TRBD2 (6 bases). This CDR3 comprises 15 residues. Germline V CDR1 and CDR2: LGHNA, YSLEER. Trimming left V 0 bases short and J 6 bases short, with 12 bases between. This CDR3 reads CASSQDVLRGNEQFF. CDR3 nucleotide sequence: TGCGCCAGCAGCCAAGATGTCCTGCGGGGCAATGAGCAGTTCTTC.

This clonotype was observed a handful of times. The chain joins TRBV19 to TRBJ1-1; D is unresolved. CDR3 length: 16 amino acids. Germline values: CDR1 LNHDA, CDR2 SQIVND (reference sequence). The V gene lost 2 bases and the J gene lost 2 bases, with 15 bases spanning the gap. The CDR3 DNA is TGTGCCAGTAGTATACGGACCCTGGGATCAAACACTGAAGCTTTCTTT. This sequence encodes CASSIRTLGSNTEAFF.

A few counts support this clonotype. The chain uses TRBV27 and TRBJ2-1; D uncertain. This CDR3 has 16 residues. The ends were cut back, 0 bases at V and 8 bases at J, with 17 bases in the middle. Germline V lookup: CDR1 MNHEY, CDR2 SMNVEV (reference sequence). CDR3 sequence (DNA): TGTGCCAGCAGTTTATCCCGGAGCCCGCCCAACGATGAGCAGTTCTTC. It specifies CASSLSRSPPNDEQFF.

This clonotype was counted between two and nine times. The V call is TRBV7-6, the J call TRBJ2-7; D remains unclear. Germline CDR1 is SGHVS and CDR2 is FNYEAQ. V dropped 6 bases and J dropped 0 bases, with 6 bases sitting between them. The CDR3 loop spans 12 amino acids. CDR3 sequence: CASSHASYEQYF. The CDR3 nucleotides read TGTGCCAGCAGTCATGCCTCCTACGAGCAGTACTTC.

Only a few counts were recorded for this clonotype. The chain couples TRBV9 to TRBJ2-1; 8 nucleotides match TRBD2. The CDR3 consists of 16 residues. Trimming cost V 2 bases and J 0 bases; bases outside gene matches: 4. Germline CDR1 SGDLS, CDR2 YYNGEE. CDR3 loop: CASSVYAGGSYNEQFF. Written as DNA, the CDR3 is TGTGCCAGCAGCGTCTATGCGGGGGGCTCCTACAATGAGCAGTTCTTC.